Detailed here is one T cell receptor (beta chain). Looked up from germline, CDR1 is SGDLS and CDR2 is YYNGEE. This CDR3 comprises 12 residues. Trimming took off 4 bases at V and 7 bases at J, with 11 bases between the two ends. This specimen comes from a study of OX40 agonist ivuxolimab in advanced cancers. The overall study: Intravenous ivuxolimab was administered to patients every 2 weeks at 0.01 to 10 mg/kg.

The table came from immunoSEQ multiplex PCR; TCRdb's copy has only in-frame clones and leaves some out. The sample includes around 38,000 clones, about 90% of them seen just once. This material consisted of CD4+ or CD8+ T cells sorted from blood, taken in a trial of the OX40 agonist ivuxolimab. This receptor was obtained from an adult with an advanced solid tumor such as melanoma, head and neck, liver or kidney cancer. The gene calls are TRBV9 and TRBJ1-1; a weak D match, TRBD1 (5 bases). CDR3 nucleotide sequence: TGTGCCAGCAGCAGGGGTGAGGGTGAAGCTTTCTTT. This codes for CASSRGEGEAFF.